Shown below are 21 T cell receptor beta chains from a single sample sequenced in a study of tumor-infiltrating lymphocytes in primary liver carcinoma. Both RNA and DNA were isolated together from 20-30 mg of bulk tissue that had not been sorted. Priming with a constant-region primer yielded TCR beta cDNA from about 510 ng total RNA. Slightly modified ARM-PCR served as the procedure for the TCR beta libraries. These libraries came from three rounds of nested multiplex PCR. Both of the initial two PCR rounds ran for about 9 cycles and employed TRBV1-TRBV30 forward primers alongside a C-beta reverse primer. MiXCR, run by TCRdb on the multiplex PCR reads, gives a single entry per CDR3 protein. This sample carries about 64,000 distinct CDR3 sequences, about 71% of them seen once, and the ten largest clones take roughly 40%. Material: liver tumor tissue from sampling region 4. Documented subset: tumor region T4, right-lateral pole. The receptors derive from a man between 40 and 49 years old with primary liver carcinoma and hepatitis B virus infection.

Comments on this clonotype: A read error may account for a junction end that differs from germline. V and J are TRBV6-6 and TRBJ2-7; 10 bases agree with TRBD2. This CDR3 has 16 residues. In germline, CDR1 is MNHNY, CDR2 SVGAGI (reference sequence). The CDR3 DNA reads as TGTGCCAGCAGTTACTCGGGTACTAGCGGGGACTACGAGAAGTACTTC. Protein sequence: CASSYSGTSGDYEKYF.

The CDR3 region has the DNA TGTGCCAGCAGTTTGGATTCTACCTACGAGCAGTACTTC. Translated, it gives CASSLDSTYEQYF. The V gene is TRBV6-2 or TRBV6-3, the J gene TRBJ2-7; D remains ambiguous. This CDR3 contains 13 residues. From germline, CDR1 is MNHEY and CDR2 SVGEGT. With 4 bases removed from V and 2 bases from J, the gap between germline ends came to 9 bases.

This clonotype was observed a handful of times. Being one base from a much bigger clone, this may be a read error. The chain links TRBV29-1 to TRBJ2-1, with 13 bases identical to TRBD2. The V gene's germline CDR1 is SQVTM and CDR2 ANQGSEA. CDR3 length equals 14 residues. Here the CDR3 reads CSVGTSGSYSEQFF. As DNA, the CDR3 is TGCAGCGTTGGGACTAGCGGGAGCTACAGTGAGCAGTTCTTC.

Ten or more counts support this clonotype. J is TRBJ2-1 and V is TRBV10-3; 7 nucleotides agree with TRBD1. The germline CDR1 and CDR2 sequences are ENHRY and SYGVKD. The length of the CDR3 is 15 residues. Trimming removed 2 bases from V and 7 bases from J; junction bases left unmatched: 8. CDR3 in DNA: TGTGCCATCAGTGAGGCAACAGGGGTGGGGAATGAGCAGTTCTTC. This encodes CAISEATGVGNEQFF.

In its sample, this clonotype was seen many times. CDR3 amino acids: CASSLDGDGQETQYF. Written as DNA, the CDR3 is TGTGCCAGCAGCTTGGACGGGGATGGCCAAGAGACCCAGTACTTC. V is TRBV5-4 and J is TRBJ2-5; maybe TRBD2 (5 bases). V was pared by 0 bases and J by 1 base, with 10 bases between. The CDR3 totals 15 residues. Looked up from germline, CDR1 is SGHNT and CDR2 is YYREEE (reference sequence).

On this clonotype itself: A read error may be the cause here, since a much bigger clone is one base away. Without the conserved terminal phenylalanine or tryptophan, this CDR3 likely stems from a read error. This rearrangement joins TRBV24-1 to TRBJ1-5; tentatively, D is TRBD1 (5 bases). Germline V gives CDR1 KGHDR, CDR2 SFDVKD. The CDR3 runs 13 residues. Trimming left V 6 bases short and J 4 bases short, with 9 bases between. For the CDR3, the DNA is TGTGCCACCAGTAGGGACGGGAATCAGCCCCAGCATTCT. As protein: CATSRDGNQPQHS.

About this clonotype: In this CDR3 the conserved last residue, phenylalanine or tryptophan, is missing, so a read error is likely. The V call is TRBV4-3, the J call TRBJ1-1; no reliable D call. The length of the CDR3 is 13 residues. The V gene's germline CDR1 is LGHNA and CDR2 YSLEER. CDR3 coding DNA: TGCGCCAGTAGCCAAGATACCACGTCCGAAGCTTTCTAT. It codes for CASSQDTTSEAFY.

The chain couples TRBV29-1 to TRBJ2-1; D is perhaps TRBD1 (5 bases). This CDR3 has 13 residues. Trimming shortened V by 7 bases and J by 10 bases, and 20 bases separated the two germline ends. Germline CDR1 and CDR2: SQVTM and ANQGSEA. The CDR3 nucleotides are TGCAGCGCCCTTTTTCAGGGTCACCACGAGCAGTTCTTC. Residues: CSALFQGHHEQFF.

On this clonotype: The junction and the germline gene differ at one end; a read error may be behind it. V is TRBV6-1 and J is TRBJ2-7; 9 bases match TRBD1. This CDR3 is built from 15 residues. Germline V CDR1 and CDR2: MNHNS, SASEGT. CDR3 nucleotides: TGTGTCAGCGTCAGGGACAGGGCGGTATTTGGCGAGCAGTACTTC. Translated, it gives CVSVRDRAVFGEQYF.

Points on this clonotype: Because it lacks the conserved phenylalanine or tryptophan at the end, this CDR3 is likely a read error. V usage is TRBV7-9 and J usage is TRBJ2-2; D call uncertain. Germline CDR1 is SEHNR and CDR2 is FQNEAQ (reference sequence). The CDR3 extends over 16 amino acids. Trimming took 1 base from V and 5 from J, leaving 14 bases between them. The CDR3 region is CASSLVLQDWTGELFL. The CDR3 DNA sequence: TGTGCCAGCAGCTTAGTTCTTCAGGATTGGACCGGGGAGCTGTTTTTA.

V gene TRBV28 combines with J gene TRBJ2-7; 10 nucleotides align to TRBD2. Looked up from germline, CDR1 is MDHEN and CDR2 is SYDVKM. The CDR3 is made up of 14 amino acids. The J segment lost 5 bases and the V segment lost 3 bases, leaving 4 bases of the junction unmatched. The CDR3 is CASSFLAGAHEQYF. CDR3 bases: TGTGCCAGCAGTTTCCTAGCGGGAGCCCACGAGCAGTACTTC. The entire variable domain, with the rest obtained from reference TRBV28 and TRBJ2-7, is as follows: DVKVTQSSRYLVKRTGEKVFLECVQDMDHENMFWYRQDPGLGLRLIYFSYDVKMKEKGDIPEGYSVSREKKERFSLILESASTNQTSMYLCASSFLAGAHEQYFGPGTRLTVT.

Note on this clonotype: The junction does not match germline at one end; this may be a read error. The V gene is TRBV11-2, the J gene TRBJ1-1; D is unclear. The CDR3 is 14 residues long. CDR1 SGHAT and CDR2 FQNNGV come from the germline V gene. CDR3 nucleotides: TGTGCTAGCAGCAATAGGTGTTGGGAGTCTGAAGCTTTCTTT. It specifies CASSNRCWESEAFF. The variable domain in full, completed from reference TRBV11-2 and TRBJ1-1, reads EAGVAQSPRYKIIEKRQSVAFWCNPISGHATLYWYQQILGQGPKLLIQFQNNGVVDDSQLPKDRFSAERLKGVDSTLKIQPAKLEDSAVYLCASSNRCWESEAFFGQGTRLTVV.

V is TRBV29-1 and J is TRBJ2-5; TRBD2 aligns across 13 bases. Germline V CDR1 and CDR2: SQVTM, ANQGSEA. Trimming cost V 5 bases and J 8 bases; bases outside gene matches: 11. The CDR3 length is 15 residues. The CDR3 here is CSVRTSGSWTDTQYF. The CDR3 DNA follows: TGCAGCGTTCGGACTAGCGGGAGTTGGACAGATACCCAGTACTTC.

This clonotype has more than one count but fewer than ten. This may come from a read error, since a much larger clone is one base off. The chain couples TRBV11-2 to TRBJ2-7; possibly TRBD1 for D (5 bases). V lost 5 bases to trimming and J lost 1 base, with 9 bases between them. CDR1 and CDR2 from the germline V gene are SGHAT and FQNNGV. CDR3 length: 13 amino acids. The DNA for the CDR3 is TGTGCCAGCAGCCTTCGACAGTCCTACGAGCAGTACTTC. Its protein product is CASSLRQSYEQYF. The full variable domain, its missing parts supplied by reference TRBV11-2 and TRBJ2-7, is EAGVAQSPRYKIIEKRQSVAFWCNPISGHATLYWYQQILGQGPKLLIQFQNNGVVDDSQLPKDRFSAERLKGVDSTLKIQPAKLEDSAVYLCASSLRQSYEQYFGPGTRLTVT.

The rearrangement links TRBV11-2 to TRBJ2-3, with D perhaps TRBD1 (6 bases). Germline V gene data show CDR1 as SGHAT and CDR2 as FQNNGV. V lost 5 bases to trimming and J lost 12 bases, with 24 bases between them. This CDR3 comprises 15 residues. This CDR3 reads CASSKLQGRPDSQYF. CDR3 DNA sequence: TGTGCCAGCAGCAAGCTACAGGGTCGGCCAGATTCACAGTATTTT.

As regards this clonotype: The germline gene is not matched at one end of the junction; a read error may be the cause. The V gene is TRBV7-8, the J gene TRBJ1-6; D call uncertain. CDR1 and CDR2 from the germline V gene are SGHVS and FQNEAQ. CDR3 length equals 16 residues. In DNA, the CDR3 is TGTGCCAGCTGCTTATTCCCCTTCCGGGTCAATTCACCCCTCCGCTTT. As protein: CASCLFPFRVNSPLRF.

The sample holds many counts of this clonotype. A junction end diverges from the germline sequence, so it may reflect a read error. The chain carries TRBV11-3 and TRBJ2-1; 7 bases fit TRBD2. The CDR3 has 15 amino acids. Germline CDR1 is SGHNT and CDR2 is YENEEA. The CDR3 nucleotides are TGTGCAAGCAGCTTAGGGTGGGAGGGCCACGATGAGCAGTTCTTC. It translates to CASSLGWEGHDEQFF.

Points on this clonotype: A much larger clone differs from this one at a single base, so this may be a read error. The chain carries TRBV4-2 and TRBJ2-1, with a tentative D call TRBD2 (5 bases). This CDR3 comprises 14 residues. V was trimmed by 9 bases and J by 6 bases, leaving 18 bases between them. Germline CDR1 LGHNA, CDR2 YNFKEQ. CDR3 DNA: TGTGCCAGTACCACGTCTAGCTGGATCAATGAGCAGTTCTTC. It codes for CASTTSSWINEQFF.

About this clonotype: Since no conserved phenylalanine or tryptophan closes the CDR3, a read error is the likely cause. The V and J genes are TRBV11-2 and TRBJ2-2; a possible D gene is TRBD2 (7 bases). The CDR3 is 17 residues long. CDR1 and CDR2 from the germline V gene are SGHAT and FQNNGV. CDR3 sequence reads: CTNSLALGGANTGELFS. The CDR3 nucleotides are TGTACCAACAGCTTAGCTTTAGGGGGGGCGAACACCGGGGAGCTGTTTTCT.

Ten or more counts support this clonotype. The rearrangement joins TRBV6-5 to TRBJ2-7; 8 nucleotides align to TRBD1. V shed 5 bases and J 3 bases; nucleotides not matched to a gene: 6. In germline, CDR1 is MNHEY, CDR2 SVGAGI. The CDR3 is 14 amino acids. The CDR3 DNA reads as TGTGCCAGCAGTCCCCGGACAGGGAACTACGAGCAGTACTTC. It specifies CASSPRTGNYEQYF.

The genes are TRBV4-2 and TRBJ2-3; D remains ambiguous. The CDR3 has 15 amino acids. Germline values: CDR1 LGHNA, CDR2 YNFKEQ. Trimming left V 8 bases short and J 0 bases short, with 15 bases between. CDR3 protein: CASATGLLSTDTQYF. Written as DNA, the CDR3 is TGTGCCAGCGCGACCGGGCTCCTCAGCACAGATACGCAGTATTTT.